These 22 T cell receptor beta chains were all obtained from the same sample, sequenced in a study of blood T cell repertoires in COVID-19. Data came from immunoSEQ multiplex PCR; TCRdb stores just in-frame clones and leaves some out. The table has roughly 23,000 clones, about 91% seen once. The sequencing sample was made of peripheral blood. These receptors came from a woman in her 70s with active COVID-19.

V usage is TRBV5-1 and J usage is TRBJ2-7, with 9 bases fitting TRBD1. The germline gives CDR1 SGHRS, CDR2 YFSETQ. The CDR3 has 14 amino acids. Trimming cost V 4 bases and J 2 bases; bases outside gene matches: 4. CDR3 sequence: CASSVNRGPYEQYF. CDR3 DNA: TGCGCCAGCAGCGTGAACAGGGGGCCCTACGAGCAGTACTTC.

This clone was recorded once. This chain joins TRBV9 and TRBJ2-1, with D possibly TRBD2 on 6 matching bases. The CDR3 length is 15 residues. V lost 3 bases and J 3 bases, leaving 13 bases between the germline ends. Germline assignment: CDR1 SGDLS and CDR2 YYNGEE. In DNA, the CDR3 is TGTGCCAGCAGCGGGAGGGTGGGCGACTACAATGAGCAGTTCTTC. It translates to CASSGRVGDYNEQFF.

This rearrangement joins TRBV7-3 to TRBJ2-1, with TRBD2 matching over 7 bases. From germline, CDR1 is SGHTA and CDR2 FQGTGA. This CDR3 has 16 amino acids. J gave up 3 bases and V 1 base, and 6 bases lay outside the gene matches. CDR3: CASSLMGTINYNEQFF. As DNA, the CDR3 is TGTGCCAGCAGCTTAATGGGGACTATCAACTACAATGAGCAGTTCTTC.

This clone was observed once. The chain has TRBV29-1 and TRBJ2-7, with D perhaps TRBD1 (5 bases). From germline, CDR1 is SQVTM and CDR2 ANQGSEA. The ends were cut back, 7 bases at V and 3 bases at J, with 16 bases in the middle. The CDR3 sequence is 13 residues long. The CDR3 nucleotides are TGCAGCGCCCGGACAAGCCAGGACTACGAGCAGTACTTC. It is translated as CSARTSQDYEQYF.

V usage is TRBV9 and J usage is TRBJ1-6, with 8 bases matching TRBD1. The CDR3 length is 16 residues. Germline lookup yields CDR1 SGDLS and CDR2 YYNGEE. J was trimmed by 3 bases and V by 4 bases; bases with no gene match: 6. CDR3 in amino acids: CASSPQGTGYNSPLHF. The CDR3 DNA is TGTGCCAGCAGCCCCCAAGGGACAGGCTATAATTCACCCCTCCACTTT.

The rearrangement uses TRBV7-9 and TRBJ1-1; a weak D match, TRBD1 (5 bases). In germline, CDR1 is SEHNR, CDR2 FQNEAQ (reference sequence). The CDR3 has 13 amino acids. The V end lost 5 bases, the J end lost 11 bases, and 18 bases lay between the germline ends. This CDR3 is CASSGGTPIQAFF. CDR3 nucleotide sequence: TGTGCCAGCAGCGGCGGGACCCCGATACAGGCTTTCTTT.

The chain links TRBV5-1 to TRBJ1-5; D may be TRBD1 (5 bases). This CDR3 contains 14 residues. Germline CDR1 and CDR2: SGHRS and YFSETQ. V was trimmed by 4 bases and J by 5 bases, leaving 13 bases between them. CDR3 bases: TGCGCCAGCAGCCCACGGGGGGGTTATCAGCCCCAGCATTTT. It encodes CASSPRGGYQPQHF. The full variable domain, rest sourced from reference TRBV5-1 and TRBJ1-5, is KAGVTQTPRYLIKTRGQQVTLSCSPISGHRSVSWYQQTPGQGLQFLFEYFSETQRNKGNFPGRFSGRQFSNSRSEMNVSTLELGDSALYLCASSPRGGYQPQHFGDGTRLSIL.

The chain uses TRBV3-1 (or the pseudogene TRBV3-2) and TRBJ1-2; 7 positions match TRBD1. Trimming cost V 2 bases and J 4 bases; bases outside gene matches: 4. The CDR3 totals 14 residues. The germline gives CDR1 LGHDT, CDR2 YNNKEL (reference sequence). As DNA, the CDR3 is TGTGCCAGCAGCCAACCCAGGGACAGCTATGGCTACACCTTC. The encoded protein is CASSQPRDSYGYTF.

This chain links TRBV5-4 with TRBJ2-3, with TRBD1 matching over 9 bases. Germline V CDR1 and CDR2: SGHNT, YYREEE (reference sequence). This CDR3 spans 17 amino acids. J gave up 8 bases and V 3 bases, and 16 bases lay outside the gene matches. CDR3 DNA sequence: TGTGCCAGCAGCTCCGGTGGGACAGGGCGGAGGTACGGTACGCAGTATTTT. This sequence encodes CASSSGGTGRRYGTQYF.

This clone has only a few counts. The rearrangement uses TRBV6-5 and TRBJ2-7; D not certain. Germline V gene lookup returns CDR1 MNHEY and CDR2 SVGAGI. The CDR3 sequence is 12 residues long. Between the trimmed V and J ends, which lost 2 bases and 5 bases, there was a span of 7 bases. CDR3 nucleotides: TGTGCCAGCAGTTACGATAGAGACGAGCAGTACTTC. Protein product: CASSYDRDEQYF.

The rearrangement links TRBV28 to TRBJ2-1, with 7 nucleotides matching TRBD2. Germline loops: CDR1 MDHEN, CDR2 SYDVKM. Trimming took 5 bases from V and 13 from J; bases not matched to a gene: 8. There are 12 residues in the CDR3. The CDR3 loop reads CASSPYSGPQFF. For the CDR3, the DNA is TGTGCCAGCAGTCCTTATAGCGGGCCTCAGTTCTTC. Full variable domain (rest looked up from reference TRBV28 and TRBJ2-1): DVKVTQSSRYLVKRTGEKVFLECVQDMDHENMFWYRQDPGLGLRLIYFSYDVKMKEKGDIPEGYSVSREKKERFSLILESASTNQTSMYLCASSPYSGPQFFGPGTRLTVL.

The V gene is TRBV30, the J gene TRBJ2-1, with D tentatively TRBD2 (6 bases). Germline CDR1 and CDR2: GTSNPN and SVGIG (reference sequence). Trimming took off 3 bases at V and 10 bases at J, with 13 bases between the two ends. The CDR3 totals 12 residues. The CDR3 loop is CAWRGDSLEQFF. The CDR3 DNA reads TGTGCCTGGAGAGGGGACTCGCTGGAGCAGTTCTTC.

This rearrangement joins TRBV3-1 (or the pseudogene TRBV3-2) to TRBJ2-2, with a possible D match to TRBD2 (6 bases). The V gene lost 3 bases and the J gene lost 1 base, with 12 bases spanning the gap. The CDR3 runs to 16 residues. Germline CDR1 reads LGHDT; CDR2 reads YNNKEL (reference sequence). CDR3 residues: CASSHRSGVNTGELFF. The CDR3 DNA is TGTGCCAGCAGCCACCGGTCGGGAGTGAACACCGGGGAGCTGTTTTTT.

The V call is TRBV19, the J call TRBJ1-1; D call uncertain. V lost 3 bases and J lost 5, with 10 bases in between. The CDR3 runs to 13 residues. The V gene's germline CDR1 is LNHDA and CDR2 SQIVND (reference sequence). For the CDR3, the DNA is TGTGCCAGTAGTATTGGGCTGGCGACTGAAGCTTTCTTT. Amino acid sequence: CASSIGLATEAFF.

The V gene is TRBV28, the J gene TRBJ2-7; 9 positions agree with TRBD2. This CDR3 comprises 14 residues. The V gene end was trimmed by 8 bases and the J gene end by 3 bases; junction bases not matched to a gene: 8. Germline lookup yields CDR1 MDHEN and CDR2 SYDVKM. CDR3 sequence (DNA): TGTGCCAGCCGCGGGAGGGGACAGCTCTACGAGCAGTACTTC. Translated: CASRGRGQLYEQYF.

The CDR3 region is CATRPGGYTGELFF. The CDR3 nucleotides are TGTGCCACCCGACCCGGGGGGTACACCGGGGAGCTGTTTTTT. V gene TRBV28 combines with J gene TRBJ2-2; 7 nucleotides line up with TRBD2. Germline loops: CDR1 MDHEN, CDR2 SYDVKM. Losses at the gene ends were 10 bases for V and 3 bases for J; bases not matched to a gene: 8. The CDR3 has 14 amino acids.

V is TRBV5-1 and J is TRBJ2-2; no clear D gene. The CDR3 has 13 amino acids. The V end was cut by 4 bases, the J end by 3 bases, with 7 bases between. Germline CDR1 is SGHRS and CDR2 is YFSETQ. The CDR3 DNA reads TGCGCCAGCAGCGCACACGACACCGGGGAGCTGTTTTTT. This translates into CASSAHDTGELFF.

The rearrangement uses TRBV19 and TRBJ2-1, with 13 bases that match TRBD2. This CDR3 is built from 19 residues. J was trimmed by 1 base and V by 4 bases; bases with no gene match: 10. From germline, CDR1 is LNHDA and CDR2 SQIVND (reference sequence). CDR3 nucleotides: TGTGCCAGTAGTACCGTGGGACTAGCGGGATCTCCTTCCTACAATGAGCAGTTCTTC. Its translation: CASSTVGLAGSPSYNEQFF.

J is TRBJ2-7 and V is TRBV6-5; possible D gene TRBD1, 5 bases. This CDR3 has 13 residues. The germline V gene has CDR1 MNHEY and CDR2 SVGAGI. V lost 6 bases to trimming and J lost 5 bases, with 14 bases between them. The DNA for the CDR3 is TGTGCCAGCAGCGCAGGGTATAGGAACGAGCAGTACTTC. Its protein is CASSAGYRNEQYF.

The chain joins TRBV4-3 to TRBJ1-6, with D possibly being TRBD1 (6 bases). CDR1 LGHNA and CDR2 YSLEER come from the germline V gene. V dropped 3 bases and J dropped 5 bases, with 11 bases sitting between them. The CDR3 is made up of 15 amino acids. CDR3 nucleotide sequence: TGCGCCAGCAGCCACTCGACAGGCAATAATTCACCCCTCCACTTT. Translation gives CASSHSTGNNSPLHF.

This clone was recorded once. This chain uses TRBV11-2 with TRBJ2-1; 13 positions match TRBD2. Germline V CDR1 and CDR2: SGHAT, FQNNGV. Trimming at V came to 0 bases and at J to 9 bases, leaving 5 bases not matched to a gene. This CDR3 spans 16 amino acids. CDR3 protein: CASSLDRLAGGLEQFF. CDR3 bases: TGTGCCAGCAGCTTAGATCGACTAGCGGGAGGACTTGAGCAGTTCTTC.

This clone has a single count. The chain has TRBV18 and TRBJ2-5; D is undetermined. Germline CDR1 and CDR2: KGHSH and LQKENI. The CDR3 consists of 14 residues. With 0 bases removed from V and 5 bases from J, the gap between germline ends came to 10 bases. CDR3 nucleotide sequence: TGTGCCAGCTCACCACCGAACAGTGGGGAGACCCAGTACTTC. Protein: CASSPPNSGETQYF.